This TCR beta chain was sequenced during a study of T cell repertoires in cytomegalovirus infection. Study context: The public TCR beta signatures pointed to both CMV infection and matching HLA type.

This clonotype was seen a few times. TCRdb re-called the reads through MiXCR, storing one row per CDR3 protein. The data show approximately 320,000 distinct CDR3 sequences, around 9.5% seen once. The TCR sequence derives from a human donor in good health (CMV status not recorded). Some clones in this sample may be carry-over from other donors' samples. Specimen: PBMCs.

The CDR3 sequence: CSAGGRRVQETQYF. The CDR3 DNA sequence: TGCAGTGCCGGGGGACGGAGGGTTCAAGAGACCCAGTACTTC. This chain uses TRBV20-1 with TRBJ2-5, with D maybe TRBD2 (6 bases). Trimming left V 6 bases short and J 2 bases short, with 16 bases between. The CDR3 loop spans 14 amino acids. The germline gives CDR1 DFQATT, CDR2 SNEGSKA (reference sequence).